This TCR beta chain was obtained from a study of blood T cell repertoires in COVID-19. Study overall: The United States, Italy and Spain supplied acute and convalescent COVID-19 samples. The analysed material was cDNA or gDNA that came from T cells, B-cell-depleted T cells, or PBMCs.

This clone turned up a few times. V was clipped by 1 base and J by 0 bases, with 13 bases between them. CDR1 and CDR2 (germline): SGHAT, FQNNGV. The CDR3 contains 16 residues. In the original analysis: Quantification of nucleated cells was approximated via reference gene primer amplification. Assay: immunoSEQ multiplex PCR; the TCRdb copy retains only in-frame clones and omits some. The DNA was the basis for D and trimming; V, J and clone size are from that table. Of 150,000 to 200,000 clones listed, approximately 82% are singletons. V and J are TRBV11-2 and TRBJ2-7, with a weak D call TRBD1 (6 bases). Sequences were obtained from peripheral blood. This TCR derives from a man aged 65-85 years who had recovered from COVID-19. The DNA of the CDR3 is TGTGCCAGCAGCTTAGGGGTCTCGGACAGCTCCTACGAGCAGTACTTC. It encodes CASSLGVSDSSYEQYF. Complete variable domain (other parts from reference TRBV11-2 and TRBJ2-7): EAGVAQSPRYKIIEKRQSVAFWCNPISGHATLYWYQQILGQGPKLLIQFQNNGVVDDSQLPKDRFSAERLKGVDSTLKIQPAKLEDSAVYLCASSLGVSDSSYEQYFGPGTRLTVT.